This record concerns one TCR beta chain sequence. Its matching antigen is unknown. The record originates from a study of brain T cells in children with intractable seizures. As to time point: blood from clinic visit 5 months post-surgery; TSC patient then seizure free. Only cases whose brain tissue showed the highest T cell transcript signatures were sequenced. Produced via immunoSEQ multiplex PCR; TCRdb's table is partial and in-frame only. The sample holds about 340,000 clones, over 85% seen once. Study-level results: Pre- and post-surgery blood differed in depth, so pre-surgery absences may be undersampling.

This clonotype was sampled from a boy under three years old with tuberous sclerosis and intractable seizures. Sequenced material: peripheral blood, taken 5 to 6 months after surgery.

CDR3 amino acids: CASSLDSWQGTQPQHF. CDR3 DNA sequence: TGTGCCAGCAGCTTAGACTCGTGGCAGGGAACTCAGCCCCAGCATTTT. The rearrangement uses TRBV7-9 and TRBJ1-5, with D possibly being TRBD1 (5 bases). Deletions cut 1 base from V and 6 bases from J, with 16 bases between. The CDR3 loop spans 16 amino acids. Germline CDR1 and CDR2: SEHNR and FQNEAQ (reference sequence).